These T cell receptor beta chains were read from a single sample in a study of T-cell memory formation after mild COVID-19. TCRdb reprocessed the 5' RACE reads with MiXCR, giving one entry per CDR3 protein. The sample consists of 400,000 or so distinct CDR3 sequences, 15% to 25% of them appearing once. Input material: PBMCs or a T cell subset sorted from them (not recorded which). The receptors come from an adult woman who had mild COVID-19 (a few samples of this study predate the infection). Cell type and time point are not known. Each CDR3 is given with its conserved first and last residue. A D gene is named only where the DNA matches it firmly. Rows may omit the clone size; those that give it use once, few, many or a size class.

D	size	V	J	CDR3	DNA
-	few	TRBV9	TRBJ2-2	CASSVLTNTGELFF	TGTGCCAGCAGCGTTTTAACGAACACCGGGGAGCTGTTTTTT
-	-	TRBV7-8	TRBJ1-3	CASSAGVSGGNTIYF	TGTGCCAGCAGCGCAGGGGTTTCGGGGGGAAACACCATATATTTT
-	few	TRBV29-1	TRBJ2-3	CSVSQFRTDTQYF	TGCAGCGTTTCACAGTTCCGCACAGATACGCAGTATTTT
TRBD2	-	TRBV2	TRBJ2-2	CASVSLAGTGELFF	TGTGCCAGCGTATCATTAGCGGGGACAGGGGAGCTGTTTTTT
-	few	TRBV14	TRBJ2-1	CASSQDGWYYNEQFF	TGTGCCAGCAGCCAAGATGGTTGGTATTACAATGAGCAGTTCTTC
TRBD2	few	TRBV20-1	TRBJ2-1	CSARDLYGGVHNEQFF	TGCAGTGCTAGAGATCTGTACGGGGGGGTTCACAATGAGCAGTTCTTC
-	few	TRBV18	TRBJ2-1	CASSPISSYNEQFF	TGTGCCAGCTCACCAATAAGTTCCTACAATGAGCAGTTCTTC
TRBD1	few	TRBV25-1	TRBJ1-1	CASSEPGQGATNTEAFF	TGTGCCAGCAGTGAACCCGGACAGGGGGCCACGAACACTGAAGCTTTCTTT
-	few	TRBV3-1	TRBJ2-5	CASSQDRLARQETQYF	TGTGCCAGCAGCCAAGACCGCCTAGCGCGACAAGAGACCCAGTACTTC
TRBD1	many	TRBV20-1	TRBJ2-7	CSAKGQGGYEQYF	TGCAGTGCGAAAGGACAGGGTGGCTACGAGCAGTACTTC
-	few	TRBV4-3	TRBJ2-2	CASSQGPWRTANTGELFF	TGCGCCAGCAGCCAAGGTCCTTGGCGGACGGCGAACACCGGGGAGCTGTTTTTT
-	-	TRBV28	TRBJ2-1	CASSGTSPTRHEQFF	TGTGCCAGCAGTGGAACTAGCCCCACCAGGCATGAGCAGTTCTTC
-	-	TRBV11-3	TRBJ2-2	CASTKDRNTGELFF	TGTGCCAGCACCAAGGACAGGAACACCGGGGAGCTGTTTTTT
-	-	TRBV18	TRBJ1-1	CASSPPKGPNTEAFF	TGTGCCAGCTCACCACCTAAGGGCCCGAACACTGAAGCTTTCTTT
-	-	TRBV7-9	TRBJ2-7	CASSSDRQGISYEQYF	TGTGCCAGCAGCTCTGACCGCCAGGGCATATCCTACGAGCAGTACTTC
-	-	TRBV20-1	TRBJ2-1	CSALWGASYNEQFF	TGCAGTGCTTTATGGGGGGCCTCCTACAATGAGCAGTTCTTC
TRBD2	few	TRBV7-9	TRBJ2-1	CASSSTSGGLYNEQFF	TGTGCCAGCAGCTCCACTAGCGGGGGCCTCTACAATGAGCAGTTCTTC
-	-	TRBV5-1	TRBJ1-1	CASSPEGLGRTFF	TGCGCCAGCAGCCCCGAGGGACTGGGTAGGACTTTCTTT
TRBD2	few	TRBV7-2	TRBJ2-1	CASSLLAGEPYNEQFF	TGTGCCAGCAGCCTGCTAGCGGGAGAGCCCTACAATGAGCAGTTCTTC
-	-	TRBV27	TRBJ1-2	CASSSLDSYGYTF	TGTGCCAGCAGTTCTCTTGACAGCTACGGCTACACCTTC
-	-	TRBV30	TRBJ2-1	CAWSPLGAVYNEQFF	TGTGCCTGGAGTCCCCTAGGGGCGGTGTACAATGAGCAGTTCTTC
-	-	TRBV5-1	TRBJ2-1	CASSLGADRYNEQFF	TGCGCCAGCAGCTTGGGGGCCGACAGGTACAATGAGCAGTTCTTC
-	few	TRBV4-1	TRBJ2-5	CASSPFGEGEETQYF	TGCGCCAGCAGCCCATTCGGAGAGGGGGAGGAGACCCAGTACTTC
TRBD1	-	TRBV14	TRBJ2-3	CASSQRQGSTSTDTQYF	TGTGCCAGCAGCCAAAGACAGGGGTCCACTAGCACAGATACGCAGTATTTT
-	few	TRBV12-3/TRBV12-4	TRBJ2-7	CASRSAGASYEQYF	TGTGCCAGCAGGTCGGCAGGGGCTTCCTACGAGCAGTACTTC
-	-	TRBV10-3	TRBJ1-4	CAIRGSSNEKLFF	TGTGCCATCAGGGGATCATCCAATGAAAAACTGTTTTTT
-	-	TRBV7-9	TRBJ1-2	CASSLPGPAIGYTF	TGTGCCAGCAGCCTCCCGGGACCCGCTATAGGCTACACCTTC
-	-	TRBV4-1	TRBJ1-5	CASSQDGGPYSNQPQHF	TGCGCCAGCAGCCAAGATGGGGGGCCCTATAGCAATCAGCCCCAGCATTTT
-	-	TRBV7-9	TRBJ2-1	CASSRAPSNEQFF	TGTGCCAGCAGCCGAGCGCCTAGCAATGAGCAGTTCTTC
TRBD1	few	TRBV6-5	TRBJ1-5	CASRRVGQTNQPQHF	TGTGCCAGCAGGCGGGTGGGACAGACGAATCAGCCCCAGCATTTT
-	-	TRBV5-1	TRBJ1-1	CASSLVYGEAFF	TGCGCCAGCAGCTTGGTATATGGGGAGGCTTTCTTT
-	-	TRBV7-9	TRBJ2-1	CASSPAQSSSYNEQFF	TGTGCCAGCAGCCCTGCCCAGAGCAGCTCCTACAATGAGCAGTTCTTC
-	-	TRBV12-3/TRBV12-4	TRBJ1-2	CASSPLQGNYGYTF	TGTGCCAGCAGTCCACTACAGGGTAACTATGGCTACACCTTC